Following are 21 T cell receptor beta chains from one sample sequenced in a study of beta chain features in type 1 diabetes. General study findings and limits: Shortening of TCRB CDR3s, moderate but significant, appeared in all four CD4+ subsets of Type 1 diabetes patients.

Their cognate antigens are unknown. Every bit of the isolated RNA underwent reverse transcription, so sequencing read expressed TCRB transcripts. Assay used: immunoSEQ multiplex PCR; TCRdb lists only in-frame clones, some missing. This sample yields hundreds of thousands of clones, of which about 14% are seen a single time; 0.03% to 0.045% belongs to the top ten. The sequencing sample was made of naive CD4+ T cells from blood. The receptor set was obtained from a man between 18 and 35 years old with type 1 diabetes.

In its sample, this clone was seen a few times. This chain connects TRBV9 to TRBJ2-7; D is unresolved. Germline lookup yields CDR1 SGDLS and CDR2 YYNGEE. The CDR3 is 13 amino acids. Trimming cost V 0 bases and J 5 bases, with 9 bases left between them. In nucleotides, the CDR3 is TGTGCCAGCAGCGTAGCGGGTGGCCACGAGCAGTACTTC. Translated, it gives CASSVAGGHEQYF.

The genes are TRBV28 and TRBJ2-2; D gene uncertain. Germline V lookup: CDR1 MDHEN, CDR2 SYDVKM. The CDR3 is 13 amino acids. V lost 3 bases and J lost 6, with 8 bases in between. The chain's CDR3 is CASSFRVPGELFF. CDR3 nucleotides: TGTGCCAGCAGTTTTAGGGTGCCCGGGGAGCTGTTTTTT.

The V and J genes are TRBV28 and TRBJ2-7, with D possibly TRBD2 on 5 matching bases. The CDR3 runs 14 residues. With 2 bases removed from V and 6 bases from J, the gap between germline ends came to 14 bases. Germline values: CDR1 MDHEN, CDR2 SYDVKM. CDR3 sequence (DNA): TGTGCCAGCAGTTTAGGCGGGCACTCGGCCGAGCAGTACTTC. Translated: CASSLGGHSAEQYF.

This clone turned up a few times. The chain employs TRBV9 and TRBJ2-5; 10 positions agree with TRBD2. The CDR3 runs to 17 residues. The trim removed 0 bases at V and 3 bases at J, leaving 8 bases unmatched. Germline lookup yields CDR1 SGDLS and CDR2 YYNGEE. The CDR3, as DNA: TGTGCCAGCAGCGTAGGGAGCGGGAGGGCTGCCGAAGAGACCCAGTACTTC. This encodes CASSVGSGRAAEETQYF.

The chain uses TRBV30 and TRBJ2-7; tentatively, D is TRBD1 or TRBD2 (6 bases each). The CDR3 sequence is 12 residues long. V was cut by 0 bases and J by 11 bases, with 14 bases left in between. Germline V gives CDR1 GTSNPN, CDR2 SVGIG (reference sequence). CDR3 sequence (DNA): TGTGCCTGGAGTGTACAGGGACTCAGAGAGTACTTC. This sequence encodes CAWSVQGLREYF.

This rearrangement joins TRBV29-1 to TRBJ2-7, with 10 bases that match TRBD1. Germline V CDR1 and CDR2: SQVTM, ANQGSEA. V lost 4 bases and J lost 3; bases outside the gene matches: 3. CDR3 length: 13 amino acids. The DNA for the CDR3 is TGCAGCGTTGGAGGACAGGGGGACTACGAGCAGTACTTC. Translating gives CSVGGQGDYEQYF.

This rearrangement joins TRBV30 to TRBJ2-3, with D possibly TRBD2 on 6 matching bases. With 4 bases removed from V and 3 bases from J, the gap between germline ends came to 17 bases. This CDR3 is 15 amino acids long. Germline lookup yields CDR1 GTSNPN and CDR2 SVGIG (reference sequence). The CDR3 here is CAWTPPGGATDTQYF. The CDR3 bases are TGTGCCTGGACTCCCCCAGGAGGGGCGACAGATACGCAGTATTTT.

DNA of the CDR3: TGTGCCAGCAGCGTCGGACAGGGGTGGACAGATACGCAGTATTTT. Amino acids: CASSVGQGWTDTQYF. This chain joins TRBV7-2 and TRBJ2-3; 9 bases are a match to TRBD1. There are 15 residues in the CDR3. Unmatched junction bases numbered 6, after V lost 5 bases and J lost 3 bases. The V gene's germline CDR1 is SGHTA and CDR2 FQGNSA. The complete variable domain, with remaining parts taken from reference TRBV7-2 and TRBJ2-3, reads GAGVSQSPSNKVTEKGKDVELRCDPISGHTALYWYRQSLGQGLEFLIYFQGNSAPDKSGLPSDRFSAERTGGSVSTLTIQRTQQEDSAVYLCASSVGQGWTDTQYFGPGTRLTVL.

This clone has more than one count but fewer than ten. The V and J genes are TRBV5-1 and TRBJ2-1, with D maybe TRBD1 (5 bases). The CDR3 is 14 residues long. V shed 4 bases and J shed 8 bases, with 16 bases lying between them. Germline V gene lookup returns CDR1 SGHRS and CDR2 YFSETQ. Here the CDR3 DNA reads TGCGCCAGCAGCCTGACACAGACAGTTGATGAGCAGTTCTTC. Translation gives CASSLTQTVDEQFF. The full variable domain, its missing parts supplied by reference TRBV5-1 and TRBJ2-1, is KAGVTQTPRYLIKTRGQQVTLSCSPISGHRSVSWYQQTPGQGLQFLFEYFSETQRNKGNFPGRFSGRQFSNSRSEMNVSTLELGDSALYLCASSLTQTVDEQFFGPGTRLTVL.

V is TRBV7-9 and J is TRBJ1-1; 10 nucleotides agree with TRBD1. The ends lost 5 bases at V and 2 bases at J; junction bases unmatched: 2. Looked up from germline, CDR1 is SEHNR and CDR2 is FQNEAQ (reference sequence). The CDR3 is 14 amino acids. The CDR3 region is CASSRQGANTEAFF. CDR3 in DNA: TGTGCCAGCAGCCGACAGGGGGCAAACACTGAAGCTTTCTTT.

This clone showed up just a few times. V gene TRBV29-1 combines with J gene TRBJ1-2, with 7 positions matching TRBD1. Germline values: CDR1 SQVTM, CDR2 ANQGSEA. With V trimmed by 6 bases and J by 0 bases, 7 bases remained unmatched. The CDR3 runs 14 residues. For the CDR3, the DNA is TGCAGCGTGTCCCCCGGGACAGCTAACTATGGCTACACCTTC. Translating it yields CSVSPGTANYGYTF.

In this sample, this clone turned up a few times. This chain links TRBV30 with TRBJ2-7; D ambiguous. Looked up from germline, CDR1 is GTSNPN and CDR2 is SVGIG (reference sequence). V dropped 5 bases and J dropped 2 bases, with 7 bases sitting between them. The CDR3 has 11 residues. The CDR3 DNA reads TGTGCCTGGCAGAAAGCCTACGAGCAGTACTTC. Its translation is CAWQKAYEQYF.

J is TRBJ1-2 and V is TRBV5-1; D is ambiguous. The V gene's germline CDR1 is SGHRS and CDR2 YFSETQ. This CDR3 region has 13 residues. V was trimmed by 2 bases and J by 4 bases, leaving 9 bases between them. The CDR3 nucleotides are TGCGCCAGCAGCTTCTCGAGCAGCTATGGCTACACCTTC. Amino acid sequence: CASSFSSSYGYTF.

This clone has a handful of counts. The gene calls are TRBV7-9 and TRBJ2-3; D may correspond to TRBD1 or TRBD2 (7 bases each). V lost 5 bases and J lost 6, with 18 bases in between. This CDR3 is built from 15 residues. CDR1 and CDR2 from the germline V gene are SEHNR and FQNEAQ (reference sequence). DNA for the CDR3: TGTGCCAGCAGCCTCAGGGGGGGCAGGCACGATACGCAGTATTTT. Encoded protein: CASSLRGGRHDTQYF.

The chain has TRBV30 and TRBJ1-1; perhaps TRBD1 as D (5 bases). V lost 3 bases to trimming and J lost 0 bases, with 11 bases between them. Germline CDR1 and CDR2: GTSNPN and SVGIG (reference sequence). The CDR3 loop spans 14 amino acids. Written as DNA, the CDR3 is TGTGCCTGGAGGAAGGGGAATATGAACACTGAAGCTTTCTTT. It encodes CAWRKGNMNTEAFF.

Note on this clone: Other nucleotide sequences in the sample specify the same CDR3. This chain uses TRBV10-3 with TRBJ2-7, with D unresolved. The CDR3 sequence is 13 residues long. V gave up 2 bases and J gave up 0 bases, with 5 bases separating them. Germline V gene lookup returns CDR1 ENHRY and CDR2 SYGVKD. The CDR3 here is CAISERGSYEQYF. The CDR3 nucleotides are TGTGCCATCAGTGAGCGCGGCTCCTACGAGCAGTACTTC.

The chain carries TRBV19 and TRBJ2-5, with TRBD2 identical over 13 bases. Germline assignment: CDR1 LNHDA and CDR2 SQIVND (reference sequence). V lost 5 bases, J lost 3 bases, and 3 bases stayed unmatched. The CDR3 is made up of 15 amino acids. The CDR3 bases are TGTGCCAGTAGTCCCGGACTAGCGGGAGAAGAGACCCAGTACTTC. Translating gives CASSPGLAGEETQYF.

This chain connects TRBV9 to TRBJ1-6; 12 nucleotides align to TRBD1. V shed 4 bases and J 10 bases; nucleotides not matched to a gene: 15. The CDR3 length is 18 residues. CDR1 and CDR2 (germline): SGDLS, YYNGEE. The CDR3 DNA sequence: TGTGCCAGCAGCTCTCGTAGTGGGACAGGGGGCGAGGTGTCACCCCTCCACTTT. This sequence encodes CASSSRSGTGGEVSPLHF.

This clone occurred a few times. In DNA form, the CDR3 reads TGTGCCAGTCAGGGGGTGACTGAAGCTTTCTTT. This encodes CASQGVTEAFF. The gene calls are TRBV7-2 and TRBJ1-1, with 7 bases matching TRBD1. The CDR3 runs to 11 residues. Germline V gene data show CDR1 as SGHTA and CDR2 as FQGNSA. The V and J ends lost 9 bases and 5 bases, in that order; junction bases with no gene match: 3.

This clone was counted between two and nine times. The chain links TRBV2 to TRBJ2-2; 9 positions match TRBD1. The V gene end was trimmed by 11 bases and the J gene end by 2 bases; junction bases not matched to a gene: 6. Germline CDR1 is SNHLY and CDR2 is FYNNEI. This CDR3 has 14 residues. CDR3 coding DNA: TGTGCCGTACGACAGGGGGTTAACACCGGGGAGCTGTTTTTT. As protein: CAVRQGVNTGELFF.

There are a few counts of this clone. The genes are TRBV7-9 and TRBJ2-1; TRBD1 might be the D (6 bases). The ends were cut back, 1 base at V and 5 bases at J, with 18 bases in the middle. Germline CDR1 is SEHNR and CDR2 is FQNEAQ (reference sequence). The CDR3 loop spans 17 amino acids. The CDR3 here is CASSLGLGQFLHNEQFF. CDR3 in DNA: TGTGCCAGCAGCTTAGGCCTAGGACAGTTTCTTCACAATGAGCAGTTCTTC.